This TCR beta chain was obtained from a study of T cell repertoires in cytomegalovirus infection. Study details: Selection of CMV epitopes for the study included recently identified HLA-C-restricted and well-studied HLA-B-restricted ones. It can be stated that public TCR beta signatures indicated CMV infection as well as a matching HLA type.

From the reads, TCRdb called clonotypes with MiXCR, one entry per CDR3 protein. The sample shows 380,000 or so distinct CDR3 sequences, about a third of them seen only once. The study's findings and limits: CMV carriers having the relevant HLA were flagged by cumulative public TCR beta family frequency.

This clonotype has just a few counts. The antigen is undetermined. The material sequenced was cultured PBMCs, taken from culture after CMV antigen stimulation. The receptor was isolated from a human donor in good health (CMV status not recorded). Some clones in this sample may be carry-over from other donors' samples.

The CDR3 DNA reads as TGTGCCAGCAGCTCCCCCCTGTACCAAGAGACCCAGTACTTC. Amino acid sequence: CASSSPLYQETQYF. The chain carries TRBV7-2 and TRBJ2-5; D is unclear. Germline V gives CDR1 SGHTA, CDR2 FQGNSA. V lost 4 bases, J lost 0 bases, and 9 bases lay in between. The CDR3 covers 14 residues.